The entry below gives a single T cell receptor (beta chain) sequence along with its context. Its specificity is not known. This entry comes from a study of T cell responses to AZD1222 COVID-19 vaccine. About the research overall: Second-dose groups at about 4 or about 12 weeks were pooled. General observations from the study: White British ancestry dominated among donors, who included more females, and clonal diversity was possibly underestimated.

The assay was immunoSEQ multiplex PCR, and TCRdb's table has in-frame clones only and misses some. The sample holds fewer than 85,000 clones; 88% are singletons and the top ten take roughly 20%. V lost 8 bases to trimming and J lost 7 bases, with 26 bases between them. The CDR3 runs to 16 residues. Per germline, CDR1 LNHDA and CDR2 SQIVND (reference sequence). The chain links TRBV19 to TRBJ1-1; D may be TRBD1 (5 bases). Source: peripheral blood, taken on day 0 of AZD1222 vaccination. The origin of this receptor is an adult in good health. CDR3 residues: CASPPRGDALGGEAFF. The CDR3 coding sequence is TGTGCCAGTCCCCCCCGCGGGGACGCCCTGGGAGGTGAAGCTTTCTTT.